The 6 T cell receptor beta chains below all came from one sample that was sequenced in a study of CD8+ T cells in alopecia areata. Treatment given: oral pan-JAK inhibitor, 5-10 mg twice daily. Once RNA had been extracted, it was reverse transcribed into cDNA to act as the sequencing template. Here immunoSEQ multiplex PCR was the method, and the copy in TCRdb shows in-frame clones only, minus some. The sample yields more than 200,000 clones, 40% to 45% seen once. The sample here was CD4+ T cells sorted from blood, taken at approximately week 37, from a patient treated with tofacitinib. These receptors were taken from a human donor with alopecia areata.

This clone showed up just once. The CDR3 loop is CASRPPTDTQYF. In DNA form, the CDR3 reads TGTGCCAGCAGGCCTCCAACAGATACGCAGTATTTT. This chain connects TRBV7-9 to TRBJ2-3; D call uncertain. The CDR3 sequence is 12 residues long. Germline loops: CDR1 SEHNR, CDR2 FQNEAQ (reference sequence). Trimming removed 6 bases from V and 3 bases from J, with 7 bases in between.

This clone turned up a few times. The V gene is TRBV29-1, the J gene TRBJ2-7; D possibly uses TRBD1 or TRBD2 (6 bases each). There are 13 residues in the CDR3. Trimming took off 6 bases at V and 3 bases at J, with 15 bases between the two ends. Germline lookup yields CDR1 SQVTM and CDR2 ANQGSEA. The CDR3 bases are TGCAGCGTCCGGGGGCCCCAAGTCTACGAGCAGTACTTC. Translated: CSVRGPQVYEQYF.

This clone has only a few counts. The rearrangement links TRBV6-5 to TRBJ2-3; TRBD2 might be the D (6 bases). Germline V CDR1 and CDR2: MNHEY, SVGAGI. The CDR3 runs to 15 residues. V was clipped by 6 bases and J by 1 base, with 14 bases between them. In DNA, the CDR3 is TGTGCCAGCAGGGCCTACGGGAGTCGCACAGATACGCAGTATTTT. Translation gives CASRAYGSRTDTQYF.

The chain uses TRBV7-9 and TRBJ1-2; D is uncertain. V lost 5 bases and J lost 4, with 11 bases in between. There are 13 residues in the CDR3. The V gene's germline CDR1 is SEHNR and CDR2 FQNEAQ (reference sequence). The CDR3, as DNA: TGTGCCAGCAGCCCCTCTTGGGGCTATGGCTACACCTTC. Its translation is CASSPSWGYGYTF.

There are a few counts of this clone. The chain joins TRBV4-3 to TRBJ2-7, with D perhaps TRBD1 or TRBD2 (5 bases each). Trimming took off 2 bases at V and 2 bases at J, with 13 bases between the two ends. Germline V gives CDR1 LGHNA, CDR2 YSLEER. CDR3 length: 15 amino acids. The CDR3 nucleotides are TGCGCCAGCAGCCAATTACGGGGCTACCCCTACGAGCAGTACTTC. The encoded protein is CASSQLRGYPYEQYF.

The gene calls are TRBV29-1 and TRBJ2-5; 7 bases fit TRBD2. The assigned J gene may be wrong: the sequence end matches TRBJ2-4 better. The CDR3 loop spans 16 amino acids. Germline values: CDR1 SQVTM, CDR2 ANQGSEA. CDR3 sequence (DNA): TGCAGCGTTGAAAGCGGGACGGGTGAGGTCAAAAACATTCAGTACTTC. This codes for CSVESGTGEVKNIQYF.